This record concerns one T cell receptor (beta chain) sequence. The table came from immunoSEQ multiplex PCR; TCRdb's copy has only in-frame clones and leaves some out. The repertoire holds about 600,000 clones, with around 97% as singletons. This entry comes from a study of shared clonotypes between healthy human individuals. The sequence came from a woman younger than 45 in good health. Sequencing was performed on naive CD4+ T cells sorted from blood. Subset indicated: CD45RA+ positively selected.

CDR3 DNA sequence: TGTGCCAGCGGACCCGGGACAGGGGCGGGCTACACCTTC. It codes for CASGPGTGAGYTF. This chain links TRBV28 with TRBJ1-2; 10 nucleotides line up with TRBD1. V lost 8 bases and J lost 8; bases outside the gene matches: 8. The germline CDR1 and CDR2 sequences are MDHEN and SYDVKM. The CDR3 has 13 amino acids.